This TCR beta chain was captured by sequencing in a study of T cell changes during pregnancy in multiple sclerosis. Clones were sequenced by immunoSEQ multiplex PCR, and TCRdb holds only the in-frame ones, with some missing. The repertoire consists of about 36,000 clones, with approximately 91% occurring once and the leading ten covering about 11%. CDR1 is SQVTM and CDR2 is ANQGSEA in the germline V gene. The CDR3 loop spans 13 amino acids. With 4 bases clipped from V and 3 bases from J, the junction kept 6 bases outside the gene matches. The receptor comes from a female donor with multiple sclerosis, enrolled in a pregnancy study. The sequencing used CD8+ T cells from peripheral blood mononuclear cells, collected in the third trimester of pregnancy. The chain combines TRBV29-1 with TRBJ2-7, with 7 bases that match TRBD2. The CDR3 DNA sequence: TGCAGCGTTGTGCCCCCTAGCGGCTACGAGCAGTACTTC. This translates into CSVVPPSGYEQYF.